This TCR beta chain emerged from a study of cytomegalovirus exposure and HLA in healthy donors. Remarks on this clone: Its antigen is not known.

Amplification used 60 Vbeta primers and 13 Jbeta primers. Produced via immunoSEQ multiplex PCR; TCRdb's table is partial and in-frame only. The data show some 140,000 clones, with 65% to 80% seen just once and more than 1.5% held by the top ten. V was shortened by 3 bases and J by 8 bases, with 17 bases between the two germline ends. This CDR3 spans 15 amino acids. CDR1 WNHNN and CDR2 SYGVQD come from the germline V gene (reference sequence). Study-level points and caveats: Most TCRs appeared rarely, but some public TCRs recurred in many donors.

This clonotype originated in a human donor in good health. The sequencing sample was made of PBMCs. V usage is TRBV10-1 and J usage is TRBJ2-1; D unclear. This CDR3 reads CASSEPGKSLYEQFF. The CDR3 region has the DNA TGCGCCAGCAGTGAACCAGGCAAATCCCTATATGAGCAGTTCTTC.